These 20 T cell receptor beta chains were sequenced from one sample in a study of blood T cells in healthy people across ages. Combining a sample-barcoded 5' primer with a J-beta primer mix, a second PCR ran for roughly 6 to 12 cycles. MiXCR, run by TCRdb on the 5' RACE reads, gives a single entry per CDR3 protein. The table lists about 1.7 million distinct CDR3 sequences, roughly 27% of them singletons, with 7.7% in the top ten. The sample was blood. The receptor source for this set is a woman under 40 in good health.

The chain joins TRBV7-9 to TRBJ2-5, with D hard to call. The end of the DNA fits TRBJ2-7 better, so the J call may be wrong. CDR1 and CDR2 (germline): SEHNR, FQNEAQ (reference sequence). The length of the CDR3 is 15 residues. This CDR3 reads CASSLQITQTYEQYF. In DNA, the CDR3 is TGTGCCAGCAGCCTACAGATTACGCAGACCTACGAGCAGTACTTC.

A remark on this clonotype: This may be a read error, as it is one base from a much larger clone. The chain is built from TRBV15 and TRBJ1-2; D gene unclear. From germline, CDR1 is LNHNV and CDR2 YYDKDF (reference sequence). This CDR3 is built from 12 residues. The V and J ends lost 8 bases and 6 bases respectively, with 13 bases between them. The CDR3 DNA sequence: TGTGCCACCGGCAATCTTCGGGATGGCTACACCTTC. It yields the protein CATGNLRDGYTF.

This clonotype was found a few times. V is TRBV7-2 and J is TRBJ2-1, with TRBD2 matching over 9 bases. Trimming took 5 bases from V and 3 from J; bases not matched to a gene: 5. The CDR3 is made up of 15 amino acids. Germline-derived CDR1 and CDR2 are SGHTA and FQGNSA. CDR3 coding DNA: TGTGCCAGCAGCCAGAGGACTAGCGTCTACAATGAGCAGTTCTTC. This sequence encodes CASSQRTSVYNEQFF.

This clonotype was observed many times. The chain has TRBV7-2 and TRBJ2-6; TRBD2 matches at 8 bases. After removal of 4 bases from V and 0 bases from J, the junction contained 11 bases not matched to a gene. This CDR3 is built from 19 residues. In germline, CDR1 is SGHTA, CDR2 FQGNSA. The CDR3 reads CASSSRSGSAPSGANVLTF. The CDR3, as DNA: TGTGCCAGCAGCTCCCGAAGCGGGAGCGCCCCCTCTGGGGCCAACGTCCTGACTTTC.

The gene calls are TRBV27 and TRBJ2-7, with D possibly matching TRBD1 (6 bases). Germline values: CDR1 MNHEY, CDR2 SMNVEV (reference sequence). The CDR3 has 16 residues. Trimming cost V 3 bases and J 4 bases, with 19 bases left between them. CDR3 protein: CASSLEGGRQGYEQYF. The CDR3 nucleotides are TGTGCCAGCAGTTTGGAAGGGGGACGGCAGGGATACGAGCAGTACTTC.

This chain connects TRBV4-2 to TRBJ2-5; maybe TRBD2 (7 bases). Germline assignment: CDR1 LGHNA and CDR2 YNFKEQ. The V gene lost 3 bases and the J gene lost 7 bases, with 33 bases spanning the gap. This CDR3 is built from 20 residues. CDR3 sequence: CASSQYSWAGEIRGLRTQYF. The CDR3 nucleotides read TGTGCCAGCAGCCAGTACTCCTGGGCGGGGGAAATTCGGGGGCTCAGGACCCAGTACTTC.

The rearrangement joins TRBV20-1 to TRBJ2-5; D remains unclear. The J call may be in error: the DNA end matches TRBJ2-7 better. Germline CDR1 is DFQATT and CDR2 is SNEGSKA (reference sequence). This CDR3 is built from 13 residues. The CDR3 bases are TGCAGTGCTAGAGATGGAAAGGTTTCCGAGCAGTACTTC. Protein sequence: CSARDGKVSEQYF.

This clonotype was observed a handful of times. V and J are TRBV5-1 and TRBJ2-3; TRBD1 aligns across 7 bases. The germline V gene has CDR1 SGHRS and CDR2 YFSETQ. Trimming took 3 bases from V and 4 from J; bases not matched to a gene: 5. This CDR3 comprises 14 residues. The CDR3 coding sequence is TGCGCCAGCAGCTCCACAGGGGTGGCAGATACGCAGTATTTT. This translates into CASSSTGVADTQYF.

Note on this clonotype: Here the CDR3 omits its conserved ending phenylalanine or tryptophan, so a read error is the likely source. The CDR3 bases are TGCAGTGCTAGTCCCGGGTTTGGTAGCGGTCAAGAGACCCAGTACTTG. Amino acid sequence: CSASPGFGSGQETQYL. The chain recombines TRBV20-1 with TRBJ2-5; possible D gene TRBD2, 6 bases. V lost 3 bases and J lost 2, with 19 bases in between. There are 16 residues in the CDR3. CDR1 DFQATT and CDR2 SNEGSKA come from the germline V gene (reference sequence).

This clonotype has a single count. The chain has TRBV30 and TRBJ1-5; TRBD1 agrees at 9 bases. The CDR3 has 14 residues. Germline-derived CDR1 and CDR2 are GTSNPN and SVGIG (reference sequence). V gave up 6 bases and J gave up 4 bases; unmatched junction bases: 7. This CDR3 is CACSTGGRNQPQHF. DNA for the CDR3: TGTGCCTGCTCGACAGGGGGTCGGAATCAGCCCCAGCATTTT.

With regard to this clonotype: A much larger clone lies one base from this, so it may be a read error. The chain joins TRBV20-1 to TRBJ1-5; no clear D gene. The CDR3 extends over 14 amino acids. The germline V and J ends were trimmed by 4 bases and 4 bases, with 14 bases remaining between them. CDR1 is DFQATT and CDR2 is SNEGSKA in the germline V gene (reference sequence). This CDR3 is CSATEGGRNQPQHF. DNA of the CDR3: TGCAGTGCTACGGAGGGAGGGAGAAATCAGCCCCAGCATTTT.

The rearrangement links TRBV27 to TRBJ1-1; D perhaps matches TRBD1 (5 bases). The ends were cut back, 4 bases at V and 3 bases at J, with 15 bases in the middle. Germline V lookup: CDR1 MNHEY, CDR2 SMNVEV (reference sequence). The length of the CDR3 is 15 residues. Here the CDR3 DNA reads TGTGCCAGCAGTTCCCCGTCAAGGGGCCACACTGAAGCTTTCTTT. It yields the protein CASSSPSRGHTEAFF.

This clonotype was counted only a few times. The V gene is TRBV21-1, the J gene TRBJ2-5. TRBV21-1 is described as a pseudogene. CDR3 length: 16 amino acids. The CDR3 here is CASSKENVHSQETQYF. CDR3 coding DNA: TGTGCCAGCAGCAAAGAAAATGTGCACTCACAAGAGACCCAGTACTTC.

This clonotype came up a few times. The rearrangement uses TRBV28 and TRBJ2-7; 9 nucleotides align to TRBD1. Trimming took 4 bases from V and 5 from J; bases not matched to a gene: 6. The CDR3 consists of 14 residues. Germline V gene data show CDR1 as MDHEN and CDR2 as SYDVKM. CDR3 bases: TGTGCCAGCAGTTACTACAGGGGGCAGGACGAGCAGTACTTC. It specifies CASSYYRGQDEQYF.

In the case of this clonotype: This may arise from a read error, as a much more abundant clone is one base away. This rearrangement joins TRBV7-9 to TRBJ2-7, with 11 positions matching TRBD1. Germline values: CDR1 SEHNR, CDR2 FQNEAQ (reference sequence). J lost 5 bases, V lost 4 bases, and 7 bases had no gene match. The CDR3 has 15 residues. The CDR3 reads CASSSSRDRGNEQYF. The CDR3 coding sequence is TGTGCCAGCAGCTCCTCCCGGGACAGGGGGAACGAGCAGTACTTC.

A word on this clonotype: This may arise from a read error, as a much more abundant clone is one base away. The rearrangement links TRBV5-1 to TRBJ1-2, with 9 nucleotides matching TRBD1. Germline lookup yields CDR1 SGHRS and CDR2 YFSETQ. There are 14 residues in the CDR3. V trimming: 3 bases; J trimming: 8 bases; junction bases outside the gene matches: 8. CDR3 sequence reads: CASSSSDRGKGYTF. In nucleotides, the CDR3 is TGCGCCAGCAGCTCGTCGGACAGGGGAAAGGGCTACACCTTC.

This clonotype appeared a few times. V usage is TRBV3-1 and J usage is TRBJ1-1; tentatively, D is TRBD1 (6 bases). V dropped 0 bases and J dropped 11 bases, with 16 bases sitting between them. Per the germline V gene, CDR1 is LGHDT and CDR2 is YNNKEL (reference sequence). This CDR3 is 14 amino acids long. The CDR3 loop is CASSQDMGGRKAFF. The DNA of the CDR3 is TGTGCCAGCAGCCAAGATATGGGGGGGCGGAAGGCTTTCTTT.

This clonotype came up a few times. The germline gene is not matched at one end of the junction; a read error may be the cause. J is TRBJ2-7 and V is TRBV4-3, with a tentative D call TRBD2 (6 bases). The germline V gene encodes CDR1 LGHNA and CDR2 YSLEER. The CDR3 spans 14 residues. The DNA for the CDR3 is TGCGCCAACAGCCAAGCAATAGGGGAGGCCGAGCAGTACTTC. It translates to CANSQAIGEAEQYF.

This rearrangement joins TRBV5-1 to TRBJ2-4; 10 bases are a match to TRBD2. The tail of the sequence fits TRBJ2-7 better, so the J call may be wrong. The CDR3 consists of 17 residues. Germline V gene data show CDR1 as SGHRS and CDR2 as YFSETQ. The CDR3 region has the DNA TGCGCCAGCAGCTTGGGGCTAGCGGGAGAAAGAAGCGGCGAGCAGTACTTC. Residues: CASSLGLAGERSGEQYF.

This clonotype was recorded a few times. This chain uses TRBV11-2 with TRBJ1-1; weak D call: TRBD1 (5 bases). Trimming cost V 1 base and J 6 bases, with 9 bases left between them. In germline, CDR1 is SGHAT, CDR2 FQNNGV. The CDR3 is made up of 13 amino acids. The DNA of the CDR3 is TGTGCCAGCAGCTTAGCGGCAGGGTCTGAAGCTTTCTTT. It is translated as CASSLAAGSEAFF.